These 10 T cell receptor beta chains were sequenced from one sample in a study of CD4 T cells in relation to SARS-CoV-2 and coronaviruses. Profiled with immunoSEQ multiplex PCR; TCRdb holds only in-frame clones, not every one. The sample has 26,000 or so clones, 74% seen once. Antigen specificity for these receptors is unknown. Before the COVID-19 pandemic, during about 2010-2019, CD4+ T cells were taken from unexposed donors. The cells were cultured for 10 days before CD4+ T cells were isolated. The material sequenced was CD4+ T cells from PBMCs, cultured in vitro. Receptors originate from a human donor in good health.

This clone showed up just once. J is TRBJ1-4 and V is TRBV27; D is undetermined. CDR3 length: 14 amino acids. Trimming pared 4 bases from V and 1 base from J, leaving 7 bases between. Germline V gives CDR1 MNHEY, CDR2 SMNVEV (reference sequence). The CDR3 DNA follows: TGTGCCAGCAGTTATTGGGGAACTAATGAAAAACTGTTTTTT. Translated, it gives CASSYWGTNEKLFF.

The table lists this clone with a few counts. The chain combines TRBV4-3 with TRBJ1-2; D possibly corresponds to TRBD1 (5 bases). Trimming left V 3 bases short and J 8 bases short, with 19 bases between. CDR3 length: 15 residues. Germline-derived CDR1 and CDR2 are LGHNA and YSLEER. Here the CDR3 DNA reads TGCGCCAGCAGCCATTCCGGGGCGAGCGGATGGGGCTACACCTTC. This sequence encodes CASSHSGASGWGYTF.

The V and J genes are TRBV7-8 and TRBJ2-2, with a tentative D call TRBD1 (6 bases). This CDR3 is 14 amino acids long. The germline V and J ends were trimmed by 5 bases and 5 bases, with 12 bases remaining between them. Germline lookup yields CDR1 SGHVS and CDR2 FQNEAQ. CDR3 in amino acids: CASSPRQDTGELFF. The CDR3 DNA reads as TGTGCCAGCAGCCCTAGACAGGATACCGGGGAGCTGTTTTTT.

The CDR3, as DNA: TGTGCCAGCTCACCAACTGGGGGCGCGGGTCAGCCCCAGCATTTT. It encodes CASSPTGGAGQPQHF. The V call is TRBV18, the J call TRBJ1-5, with a weak D call TRBD1 (6 bases). The CDR3 runs 15 residues. Trimming took 2 bases from V and 6 from J, leaving 14 bases between them. The germline CDR1 and CDR2 sequences are KGHSH and LQKENI.

This chain links TRBV3-1 (or the pseudogene TRBV3-2) with TRBJ2-6; perhaps D is TRBD1 or TRBD2 (5 bases each). The germline V and J ends were trimmed by 5 bases and 0 bases, with 26 bases remaining between them. Germline CDR1 LGHDT, CDR2 YNNKEL (reference sequence). CDR3 size: 21 residues. The CDR3 nucleotides read TGTGCCAGCAGCAGCCAAAACCGAATGGGACGGCCCAACTCTGGGGCCAACGTCCTGACTTTC. Translation gives CASSSQNRMGRPNSGANVLTF.

The table lists this clone with a few counts. The CDR3 DNA reads TGTGCCAGCAGCTCCCTAGAGGGGGCGGGCGATGGCTACACCTTC. This encodes CASSSLEGAGDGYTF. V and J are TRBV11-2 and TRBJ1-2, with 7 bases identical to TRBD1. From germline, CDR1 is SGHAT and CDR2 FQNNGV. The CDR3 has 15 amino acids. V was clipped by 4 bases and J by 6 bases; unmatched bases: 11.

V and J are TRBV5-1 and TRBJ2-3; 13 bases are a match to TRBD2. V trimming: 2 bases; J trimming: 0 bases; junction bases outside the gene matches: 9. This CDR3 comprises 19 residues. The germline V gene has CDR1 SGHRS and CDR2 YFSETQ. The CDR3 protein is CASSFYRTSGSSSTDTQYF. In DNA, the CDR3 is TGCGCCAGCAGCTTTTACCGGACTAGCGGGAGCAGTAGCACAGATACGCAGTATTTT. Full variable domain (rest looked up from reference TRBV5-1 and TRBJ2-3): KAGVTQTPRYLIKTRGQQVTLSCSPISGHRSVSWYQQTPGQGLQFLFEYFSETQRNKGNFPGRFSGRQFSNSRSEMNVSTLELGDSALYLCASSFYRTSGSSSTDTQYFGPGTRLTVL.

V usage is TRBV5-1 and J usage is TRBJ1-5; D unclear. Trimming took 2 bases from V and 7 from J, leaving 10 bases between them. Germline V lookup: CDR1 SGHRS, CDR2 YFSETQ. The CDR3 has 13 amino acids. The CDR3 loop is CASSFGVGQPQHF. DNA of the CDR3: TGCGCCAGCAGCTTTGGGGTTGGGCAGCCCCAGCATTTT.

The chain carries TRBV10-2 and TRBJ1-2; D possibly corresponds to TRBD1 (5 bases). V dropped 2 bases and J dropped 4 bases, with 14 bases sitting between them. In germline, CDR1 is WSHSY, CDR2 SAAADI. The CDR3 has 15 amino acids. The CDR3 here is CASSERGIGTYGYTF. CDR3 nucleotides: TGCGCCAGCAGTGAGCGGGGGATCGGAACCTATGGCTACACCTTC.

The chain is built from TRBV7-3 and TRBJ1-5; no firm D call. CDR1 is SGHTA and CDR2 is FQGTGA in the germline V gene. The CDR3 extends over 13 amino acids. The V and J ends lost 1 base and 5 bases respectively, with 6 bases between them. The CDR3 bases are TGTGCCAGCAGCTTAAACGGTGATCAGCCCCAGCATTTT. Its translation is CASSLNGDQPQHF.